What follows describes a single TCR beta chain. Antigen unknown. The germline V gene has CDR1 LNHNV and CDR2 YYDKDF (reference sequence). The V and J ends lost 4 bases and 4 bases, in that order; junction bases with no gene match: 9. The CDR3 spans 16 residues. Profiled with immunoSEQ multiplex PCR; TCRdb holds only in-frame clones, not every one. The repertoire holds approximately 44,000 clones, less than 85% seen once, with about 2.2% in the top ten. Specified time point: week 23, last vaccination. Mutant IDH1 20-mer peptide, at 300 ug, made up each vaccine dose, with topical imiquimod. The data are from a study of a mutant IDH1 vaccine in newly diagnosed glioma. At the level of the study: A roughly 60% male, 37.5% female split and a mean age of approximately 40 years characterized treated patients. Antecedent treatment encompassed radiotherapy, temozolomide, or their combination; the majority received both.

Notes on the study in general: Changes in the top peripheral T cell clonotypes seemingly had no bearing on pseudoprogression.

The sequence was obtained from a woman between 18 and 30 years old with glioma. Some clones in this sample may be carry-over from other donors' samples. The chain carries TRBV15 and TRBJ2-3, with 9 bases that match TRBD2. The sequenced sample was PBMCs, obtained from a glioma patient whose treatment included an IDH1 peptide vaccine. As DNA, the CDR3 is TGTGCCACCAGCAAGCAAGCGGGAGGTCGCCCAGATACGCAGTATTTT. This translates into CATSKQAGGRPDTQYF. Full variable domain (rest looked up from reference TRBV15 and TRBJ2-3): DAMVIQNPRYQVTQFGKPVTLSCSQTLNHNVMYWYQQKSSQAPKLLFHYYDKDFNNEADTPDNFQSRRPNTSFCFLDIRSPGLGDTAMYLCATSKQAGGRPDTQYFGPGTRLTVL.